The 29 T cell receptor beta chains presented below share a single source sample, sequenced in a study of blood T cell repertoires in COVID-19. Method: immunoSEQ multiplex PCR; TCRdb's copy keeps in-frame clones and lacks some. The sample includes about 280,000 clones, almost 85% of them seen just once. Sequencing used peripheral blood. The receptors were sampled from a man aged 50 to 59 with active or convalescent COVID-19.

In its sample, this clone was seen a few times. The V gene is TRBV29-1, the J gene TRBJ1-1, with TRBD1 matching 7 bases. The CDR3 totals 12 residues. CDR1 and CDR2 (germline): SQVTM, ANQGSEA. The junction had 5 bases not matched to a gene; V was cut back by 7 bases and J by 3 bases. As DNA, the CDR3 is TGCAGCGCCTCTGACAGGGACACTGAAGCTTTCTTT. Residues: CSASDRDTEAFF. Combining the CDR3 with reference TRBV29-1 and TRBJ1-1 gives the whole variable domain SAVISQKPSRDICQRGTSLTIQCQVDSQVTMMFWYRQQPGQSLTLIATANQGSEATYESGFVIDKFPISRPNLTFSTLTVSNMSPEDSSIYLCSASDRDTEAFFGQGTRLTVV.

This sequence joins TRBV5-5 and TRBJ1-3; TRBD1 is a possible D gene (5 bases). The CDR3 has 16 residues. Looked up from germline, CDR1 is SGHKS and CDR2 is YYEKEE (reference sequence). Trimming pared 0 bases from V and 0 bases from J, leaving 10 bases between. CDR3 in DNA: TGTGCCAGCAGCTTGGGCGAGGGACTCTCTGGAAACACCATATATTTT. It codes for CASSLGEGLSGNTIYF.

V is TRBV2 and J is TRBJ2-7; TRBD1 might be the D (5 bases). The length of the CDR3 is 13 residues. Germline-derived CDR1 and CDR2 are SNHLY and FYNNEI. Trimming removed 7 bases from V and 3 bases from J, with 13 bases in between. The CDR3 nucleotides read TGTGCCAGCACCTTGCGGACACGCTACGAGCAGTACTTC. Residues: CASTLRTRYEQYF.

The J gene is TRBJ1-1, the V gene TRBV6-5; 8 bases are shared with TRBD1. Germline V gene data show CDR1 as MNHEY and CDR2 as SVGAGI. The CDR3 is 15 residues long. V lost 7 bases to trimming and J lost 1 base; unmatched junction nucleotides: 8. The CDR3 loop reads CASTYAGTGNTEAFF. The CDR3 nucleotides read TGTGCCAGCACCTACGCCGGGACAGGGAACACTGAAGCTTTCTTT.

CDR3: CATSVGTGHTDTQYF. CDR3 nucleotides: TGTGCCACCAGTGTGGGGACAGGGCACACAGATACGCAGTATTTT. The J gene is TRBJ2-3, the V gene TRBV24-1; 9 bases are shared with TRBD1. The CDR3 loop spans 15 amino acids. J was trimmed by 2 bases and V by 5 bases; bases with no gene match: 4. Germline V gene sequence: CDR1 KGHDR, CDR2 SFDVKD.

This clone was counted between two and nine times. This chain connects TRBV6-2 or TRBV6-3 to TRBJ1-1; D ambiguous. CDR3 length: 12 amino acids. Germline V CDR1 and CDR2: MNHEY, SVGEGT. The V end lost 5 bases, the J end lost 8 bases, and 12 bases lay between the germline ends. The chain's CDR3 is CASSTGLKEAFF. The CDR3 DNA sequence: TGTGCCAGCAGTACCGGGTTAAAAGAAGCTTTCTTT.

The chain couples TRBV6-5 to TRBJ2-1; 10 positions agree with TRBD2. CDR1 is MNHEY, CDR2 SVGAGI, per germline. The CDR3 covers 15 residues. V shed 4 bases, J shed 5 bases, and the junction held 5 bases outside the gene matches. DNA of the CDR3: TGTGCCAGCAGTTTAGCGGGAGGAGGGAACAATGAGCAGTTCTTC. Protein product: CASSLAGGGNNEQFF.

The chain joins TRBV6-5 to TRBJ1-1; the match to TRBD1 covers 7 bases. CDR1 is MNHEY and CDR2 is SVGAGI in the germline V gene. Germline trimming cut 7 bases from V and 7 bases from J; bases unmatched to any gene: 9. CDR3 length: 13 residues. CDR3 loop: CASTRQGRNEAFF. CDR3 in DNA: TGTGCCAGCACCAGACAGGGAAGGAATGAAGCTTTCTTT.

This clone was detected only a few times. The chain combines TRBV27 with TRBJ1-4; unclear D gene. Deletions cut 2 bases from V and 0 bases from J, with 4 bases between. Per the germline V gene, CDR1 is MNHEY and CDR2 is SMNVEV (reference sequence). This CDR3 is 14 amino acids long. The CDR3 protein is CASSLKPTNEKLFF. The CDR3 nucleotides read TGTGCCAGCAGTTTAAAGCCAACTAATGAAAAACTGTTTTTT.

The rearrangement uses TRBV11-1 and TRBJ1-1; a possible D gene is TRBD1 (5 bases). Germline V gene data show CDR1 as SGHAT and CDR2 as FQDESV (reference sequence). The CDR3 sequence is 13 residues long. With 2 bases removed from V and 4 bases from J, the gap between germline ends came to 8 bases. This CDR3 is CASSLFGGTEAFF. The CDR3 DNA follows: TGTGCCAGCAGCTTATTCGGGGGCACTGAAGCTTTCTTT.

The V call is TRBV7-9, the J call TRBJ1-1; tentatively, D is TRBD1 (5 bases). Germline V lookup: CDR1 SEHNR, CDR2 FQNEAQ (reference sequence). This CDR3 has 14 amino acids. V lost 1 base, J lost 8 bases, and 14 bases lay in between. CDR3 DNA sequence: TGTGCCAGCAGCTTAGGACAGCAAACGCGAGAAGCTTTCTTT. It encodes CASSLGQQTREAFF.

This chain connects TRBV6-1 to TRBJ1-6; D unresolved. V was pared by 1 base and J by 13 bases, with 8 bases between. This CDR3 has 12 amino acids. Germline CDR1 is MNHNS and CDR2 is SASEGT. CDR3: CASSEGGSPLHF. The CDR3 DNA reads as TGTGCCAGCAGTGAAGGAGGGTCCCCCCTCCACTTT.

This chain links TRBV5-1 with TRBJ2-5; D is perhaps TRBD1 (7 bases). CDR1 and CDR2 (germline): SGHRS, YFSETQ. CDR3 length: 14 residues. V shed 5 bases and J shed 2 bases, with 13 bases lying between them. Here the CDR3 DNA reads TGCGCCAGCAGAGGGGGGACAGCACAAGAGACCCAGTACTTC. Amino acid sequence: CASRGGTAQETQYF.

This sequence joins TRBV7-8 and TRBJ1-5; TRBD1 is a possible D gene (5 bases). Germline CDR1 SGHVS, CDR2 FQNEAQ. This CDR3 is built from 15 residues. V lost 1 base, J lost 3 bases, and 10 bases lay in between. CDR3 region: CASSLDDSYNQPQHF. The CDR3 DNA reads as TGTGCCAGCAGCTTAGATGACAGCTACAATCAGCCCCAGCATTTT. Filled out from reference TRBV7-8 and TRBJ1-5, the complete variable domain reads GAGVSQSPRYKVAKRGQDVALRCDPISGHVSLFWYQQALGQGPEFLTYFQNEAQLDKSGLPSDRFFAERPEGSVSTLKIQRTQQEDSAVYLCASSLDDSYNQPQHFGDGTRLSIL.

This chain connects TRBV7-3 to TRBJ2-1; a possible D gene is TRBD2 (6 bases). V lost 5 bases and J lost 2, with 13 bases in between. The CDR3 sequence is 15 residues long. The germline gives CDR1 SGHTA, CDR2 FQGTGA. The CDR3 bases are TGTGCCAGCAGCCTTCGACTAGATCCCTACAATGAGCAGTTCTTC. It yields the protein CASSLRLDPYNEQFF.

The rearrangement joins TRBV3-1 (or the pseudogene TRBV3-2) to TRBJ1-1, with D tentatively TRBD1 (6 bases). The ends were cut back, 5 bases at V and 6 bases at J, with 16 bases in the middle. The CDR3 extends over 14 amino acids. The V gene's germline CDR1 is LGHDT and CDR2 YNNKEL (reference sequence). This CDR3 reads CASSSRGGSPEAFF. CDR3 DNA sequence: TGTGCCAGCAGCTCCCGCGGGGGCTCCCCTGAAGCTTTCTTT.

The gene calls are TRBV6-6 and TRBJ1-1; 12 nucleotides agree with TRBD1. CDR1 is MNHNY, CDR2 SVGAGI, per germline (reference sequence). The CDR3 covers 16 residues. The ends lost 5 bases at V and 5 bases at J; junction bases unmatched: 9. CDR3 sequence: CASSLARDRGRTEAFF. CDR3 DNA sequence: TGTGCCAGCAGTCTCGCCCGGGACAGGGGGCGGACTGAAGCTTTCTTT.

This clone was seen once. V gene TRBV5-1 combines with J gene TRBJ2-1, with a weak D call TRBD2 (7 bases). V was pared by 4 bases and J by 6 bases, with 14 bases between. From germline, CDR1 is SGHRS and CDR2 YFSETQ. The CDR3 consists of 14 residues. The CDR3 spells CASSRGAPINEQFF. The CDR3, as DNA: TGCGCCAGCAGCCGGGGGGCACCAATCAATGAGCAGTTCTTC.

This clone was seen once. This chain joins TRBV6-1 and TRBJ2-7; D possibly corresponds to TRBD2 (5 bases). CDR3 size: 13 residues. Deletions cut 2 bases from V and 7 bases from J, with 12 bases between. The germline V gene encodes CDR1 MNHNS and CDR2 SASEGT. The CDR3 DNA sequence: TGTGCCAGCAGTGAAAACACCCGGGGAGAGCAGTACTTC. This codes for CASSENTRGEQYF.

In DNA, the CDR3 is TGCAGTGCTAGTGGAGTAGTGGGAGGACCACGAGATACGCAGTATTTT. Protein: CSASGVVGGPRDTQYF. The rearrangement uses TRBV20-1 and TRBJ2-3; D might be TRBD2 (6 bases). This CDR3 comprises 16 residues. Germline lookup yields CDR1 DFQATT and CDR2 SNEGSKA (reference sequence). V was pared by 3 bases and J by 5 bases, with 21 bases between.

The V and J genes are TRBV10-2 and TRBJ2-1, with a possible D match to TRBD2 (6 bases). The germline gives CDR1 WSHSY, CDR2 SAAADI. Trimming cost V 7 bases and J 8 bases, with 12 bases left between them. This CDR3 is 12 amino acids long. CDR3 sequence: CASKDYVDEQFF. In nucleotides, the CDR3 is TGCGCCAGCAAGGACTATGTCGATGAGCAGTTCTTC.

The CDR3 loop reads CAWRPAGEYDEQYF. CDR3 coding DNA: TGTGCCTGGAGGCCAGCGGGAGAGTACGACGAGCAGTACTTC. The chain has TRBV30 and TRBJ2-7; 8 nucleotides match TRBD2. The germline V gene encodes CDR1 GTSNPN and CDR2 SVGIG (reference sequence). The CDR3 contains 14 residues. V shed 3 bases and J 5 bases; nucleotides not matched to a gene: 9.

V usage is TRBV5-1 and J usage is TRBJ1-3, with 7 bases aligning to TRBD1. This CDR3 spans 15 amino acids. With V trimmed by 7 bases and J by 0 bases, 7 bases remained unmatched. Germline V gene data show CDR1 as SGHRS and CDR2 as YFSETQ. The CDR3 nucleotides are TGCGCCAGCGGAACAGGGGAGAGCTCTGGAAACACCATATATTTT. Translation gives CASGTGESSGNTIYF. Combining the CDR3 with reference TRBV5-1 and TRBJ1-3 gives the whole variable domain KAGVTQTPRYLIKTRGQQVTLSCSPISGHRSVSWYQQTPGQGLQFLFEYFSETQRNKGNFPGRFSGRQFSNSRSEMNVSTLELGDSALYLCASGTGESSGNTIYFGEGSWLTVV.

V is TRBV29-1 and J is TRBJ1-2; 7 nucleotides line up with TRBD1. V was clipped by 8 bases and J by 2 bases; unmatched bases: 5. Germline values: CDR1 SQVTM, CDR2 ANQGSEA. The CDR3 runs to 12 residues. CDR3 sequence (DNA): TGCAGCTCGCGACAGGGAAACTATGGCTACACCTTC. Its translation: CSSRQGNYGYTF.

This clone was seen a single time. The rearrangement links TRBV5-1 to TRBJ2-2; 11 nucleotides agree with TRBD2. The CDR3 spans 17 residues. The junction had 2 bases not matched to a gene; V was cut back by 1 base and J by 0 bases. The germline CDR1 and CDR2 sequences are SGHRS and YFSETQ. CDR3 nucleotides: TGCGCCAGCAGCTTGCGTAGCGGGGGGGCGAACACCGGGGAGCTGTTTTTT. This codes for CASSLRSGGANTGELFF.

The J gene is TRBJ2-7, the V gene TRBV25-1; TRBD2 might be the D (5 bases). V was trimmed by 2 bases and J by 1 base, leaving 12 bases between them. Germline-derived CDR1 and CDR2 are MGHDK and SYGVNS. This CDR3 contains 15 residues. Here the CDR3 DNA reads TGTGCCAGCAGTGAAGTACGGGGTAAATCCTACGAGCAGTACTTC. Its translation: CASSEVRGKSYEQYF.

The chain is built from TRBV7-3 and TRBJ2-1, with TRBD1 identical over 8 bases. The germline V gene encodes CDR1 SGHTA and CDR2 FQGTGA. The CDR3 consists of 13 residues. The ends lost 1 base at V and 9 bases at J; junction bases unmatched: 2. The CDR3 reads CASSLRQGSEQFF. DNA of the CDR3: TGTGCCAGCAGCTTAAGACAGGGGTCTGAGCAGTTCTTC.

V usage is TRBV30 and J usage is TRBJ1-4; tentative D call: TRBD1 (5 bases). The CDR3 totals 13 residues. Germline assignment: CDR1 GTSNPN and CDR2 SVGIG (reference sequence). With 3 bases removed from V and 3 bases from J, the gap between germline ends came to 8 bases. In DNA form, the CDR3 reads TGTGCCTGGAGCGGGGGTCCTAATGAAAAACTGTTTTTT. Its translation: CAWSGGPNEKLFF.

The chain links TRBV5-1 to TRBJ1-1; perhaps TRBD1 as D (6 bases). Trimming took off 5 bases at V and 4 bases at J, with 15 bases between the two ends. This CDR3 region has 14 residues. The germline gives CDR1 SGHRS, CDR2 YFSETQ. CDR3 in amino acids: CASRTGFSPTEAFF. In DNA form, the CDR3 reads TGCGCCAGCAGGACAGGTTTCTCCCCCACTGAAGCTTTCTTT.